This T cell receptor beta chain stems from a study of blood T cell repertoires in COVID-19. In the study overall: The United States, Italy and Spain supplied acute and convalescent COVID-19 samples.

Participants were aged about 18 to 100 years from 24 US areas. It was within 2 weeks before study entry that exposed participants met a COVID-19 case. Under the authors' procedure: Amplification of reference gene primers provided the estimated nucleated cell counts. Only in-frame clones appear in the TCRdb table, and some are missing; sequencing was by immunoSEQ multiplex PCR. D and trimming come from the DNA, and the V and J calls and clone size come from that table. The sample lists about 240,000 clones, about 80% seen once, with 3.5% to 4% in the top ten. Germline V gene lookup returns CDR1 SQVTM and CDR2 ANQGSEA. The CDR3 has 14 amino acids. V gave up 7 bases and J gave up 3 bases; unmatched junction bases: 7. This clone was counted a single time.

The TCR sequence derives from a woman between 40 and 50 years old who had been exposed to COVID-19. The chain combines TRBV29-1 with TRBJ2-1; 9 positions agree with TRBD2. Source material: PBMCs or T cells enriched from blood (not recorded which). CDR3: CSGVSGGNYNEQFF. The CDR3 DNA follows: TGCAGCGGAGTTAGCGGGGGAAACTACAATGAGCAGTTCTTC.